One and the same sample provided the 16 T cell receptor beta chains below, sequenced in a study of blood T cell repertoires in COVID-19. Repertoires were generated with immunoSEQ multiplex PCR, while TCRdb's copy carries only in-frame clones and drops some. In the table there are 100,000 to 150,000 clones, about 80% of which are singletons. Specimen: peripheral blood. The receptors here all came from a man aged 35-49 years with active or convalescent COVID-19.

V and J are TRBV7-6 and TRBJ2-3; D might be TRBD1 (5 bases). V was shortened by 5 bases and J by 6 bases, with 15 bases between the two germline ends. This CDR3 contains 14 residues. Germline V gives CDR1 SGHVS, CDR2 FNYEAQ. In nucleotides, the CDR3 is TGTGCCAGCAGCCCCGGGCCAGGGCCCGATACGCAGTATTTT. Its translation is CASSPGPGPDTQYF.

The chain uses TRBV19 and TRBJ1-3, with TRBD1 matching 7 bases. There are 14 residues in the CDR3. The germline CDR1 and CDR2 sequences are LNHDA and SQIVND (reference sequence). V was pared by 8 bases and J by 4 bases, with 8 bases of the junction left unmatched. The CDR3, as DNA: TGTGCCAGTCGTAAAGGGACAGCCGGAAACACCATATATTTT. The encoded protein is CASRKGTAGNTIYF.

This clone came up a few times. The chain carries TRBV6-5 and TRBJ1-6; a possible D gene is TRBD1 (5 bases). The CDR3 consists of 14 residues. Germline V gene data show CDR1 as MNHEY and CDR2 as SVGAGI. V was pared by 7 bases and J by 8 bases, with 15 bases between. CDR3 in amino acids: CASKPTVMDSPLHF. The CDR3 DNA is TGTGCCAGCAAACCGACAGTCATGGATTCACCCCTCCACTTT.

The chain carries TRBV19 and TRBJ1-2, with 9 bases that match TRBD1. Germline V gene data show CDR1 as LNHDA and CDR2 as SQIVND (reference sequence). Germline trimming cut 8 bases from V and 4 bases from J; bases unmatched to any gene: 11. This CDR3 has 15 amino acids. The CDR3 nucleotides read TGTGCCAGTGGAACACGGACAGGGGAGGCCTATGGCTACACCTTC. It translates to CASGTRTGEAYGYTF.

Remarks on this clone: Germline and junction disagree at one end, which may indicate a read error. This rearrangement joins TRBV12-5 to TRBJ2-1; possibly TRBD1 for D (5 bases). Germline CDR1 reads LGHNT; CDR2 reads FRNRAP. This CDR3 region has 15 residues. The CDR3 reads CANGSTDTFRNEQFF. The DNA for the CDR3 is TGTGCTAATGGTTCTACGGACACGTTCCGTAATGAGCAGTTCTTC.

This clone was counted between two and nine times. The chain links TRBV6-5 to TRBJ1-2, with TRBD1 matching over 7 bases. Germline V lookup: CDR1 MNHEY, CDR2 SVGAGI. V lost 7 bases and J lost 8; bases outside the gene matches: 13. The CDR3 totals 14 residues. The chain's CDR3 is CASTEAGRGRGYTF. The CDR3 DNA reads as TGTGCCAGCACCGAGGCCGGGAGGGGGCGAGGCTACACCTTC.

This chain uses TRBV6-5 with TRBJ1-1; perhaps TRBD1 as D (5 bases). Germline CDR1 is MNHEY and CDR2 is SVGAGI. CDR3 length: 13 amino acids. The ends were cut back, 5 bases at V and 10 bases at J, with 17 bases in the middle. CDR3 region: CASSQTGKRGAFF. DNA of the CDR3: TGTGCCAGCAGTCAGACGGGTAAAAGGGGAGCTTTCTTT.

This clone was counted only a few times. The J gene is TRBJ1-1, the V gene TRBV5-6; D remains unclear. V lost 4 bases and J lost 2, with 9 bases in between. The CDR3 sequence is 13 residues long. Germline lookup yields CDR1 SGHDT and CDR2 YYEEEE. The CDR3 protein is CASSADTNTEAFF. The CDR3 bases are TGTGCCAGCAGCGCCGACACAAACACTGAAGCTTTCTTT.

The CDR3 nucleotides are TGTGCCAGCCTCAGACAGGGATCGGGCGAGCAGTACTTC. Protein product: CASLRQGSGEQYF. The rearrangement joins TRBV6-6 to TRBJ2-7; 7 nucleotides agree with TRBD1. V dropped 8 bases and J dropped 6; count of bases not matched to a gene: 10. Germline V gene lookup returns CDR1 MNHNY and CDR2 SVGAGI (reference sequence). The CDR3 runs 13 residues.

The rearrangement uses TRBV7-9 and TRBJ2-2; a possible D gene is TRBD1 (5 bases). The germline gives CDR1 SEHNR, CDR2 FQNEAQ (reference sequence). The V end was cut by 6 bases, the J end by 3 bases, with 11 bases between. There are 14 residues in the CDR3. The CDR3: CASRDQGDTGELFF. The CDR3 DNA reads as TGTGCCAGCAGAGATCAAGGGGACACCGGGGAGCTGTTTTTT. Supplemented by reference TRBV7-9 and TRBJ2-2, the full variable domain reads DTGVSQNPRHKITKRGQNVTFRCDPISEHNRLYWYRQTLGQGPEFLTYFQNEAQLEKSRLLSDRFSAERPKGSFSTLEIQRTEQGDSAMYLCASRDQGDTGELFFGEGSRLTVL.

In its sample, this clone was seen a few times. The chain links TRBV9 to TRBJ2-2; 7 nucleotides line up with TRBD2. V lost 4 bases and J lost 3; bases outside the gene matches: 6. Germline V CDR1 and CDR2: SGDLS, YYNGEE. The CDR3 runs to 15 residues. The CDR3 coding sequence is TGTGCCAGCAGCCCGAGAGGGAGGGACACCGGGGAGCTGTTTTTT. Amino acids: CASSPRGRDTGELFF.

The genes are TRBV27 and TRBJ2-1; tentative D call: TRBD1 (5 bases). Germline CDR1 is MNHEY and CDR2 is SMNVEV (reference sequence). The CDR3 sequence is 17 residues long. V was cut by 0 bases and J by 0 bases, with 12 bases left in between. The CDR3 loop is CASSLSGPSFSYNEQFF. The DNA of the CDR3 is TGTGCCAGCAGTTTATCGGGGCCTTCCTTCTCCTACAATGAGCAGTTCTTC.

The V call is TRBV28, the J call TRBJ2-7, with D perhaps TRBD1 (5 bases). CDR1 MDHEN and CDR2 SYDVKM come from the germline V gene. This CDR3 contains 15 residues. V gave up 3 bases and J gave up 7 bases, with 19 bases separating them. CDR3 nucleotide sequence: TGTGCCAGCAGTTTCTTCGGGCAGGGCCTCGTGGAGCAGTACTTC. It translates to CASSFFGQGLVEQYF.

V usage is TRBV4-1 and J usage is TRBJ2-2; possible D gene TRBD1, 7 bases. The CDR3 totals 16 residues. The ends were cut back, 1 base at V and 3 bases at J, with 12 bases in the middle. The germline V gene encodes CDR1 MGHRA and CDR2 YSYEKL. CDR3 sequence: CASSQVPRGDTGELFF. The CDR3 nucleotides read TGCGCCAGCAGCCAAGTTCCCAGGGGGGACACCGGGGAGCTGTTTTTT.

The J gene is TRBJ1-2, the V gene TRBV24-1; D is ambiguous. This CDR3 is built from 12 residues. The germline CDR1 and CDR2 sequences are KGHDR and SFDVKD. Trimming took 4 bases from V and 8 from J, leaving 10 bases between them. The CDR3 here is CATSDRLQGYTF. The CDR3 coding sequence is TGTGCCACCAGTGACCGCCTTCAGGGCTACACCTTC.

V is TRBV7-8 and J is TRBJ2-5; 10 bases match TRBD2. In germline, CDR1 is SGHVS, CDR2 FQNEAQ. CDR3 length equals 16 residues. Trimming removed 2 bases from V and 4 bases from J; junction bases left unmatched: 7. Here the CDR3 DNA reads TGTGCCAGCAGCTTAACCTCTAGCGGGGGCCGAGAGACCCAGTACTTC. It codes for CASSLTSSGGRETQYF. Full variable domain (outside the CDR3, taken from reference TRBV7-8 and TRBJ2-5): GAGVSQSPRYKVAKRGQDVALRCDPISGHVSLFWYQQALGQGPEFLTYFQNEAQLDKSGLPSDRFFAERPEGSVSTLKIQRTQQEDSAVYLCASSLTSSGGRETQYFGPGTRLLVL.